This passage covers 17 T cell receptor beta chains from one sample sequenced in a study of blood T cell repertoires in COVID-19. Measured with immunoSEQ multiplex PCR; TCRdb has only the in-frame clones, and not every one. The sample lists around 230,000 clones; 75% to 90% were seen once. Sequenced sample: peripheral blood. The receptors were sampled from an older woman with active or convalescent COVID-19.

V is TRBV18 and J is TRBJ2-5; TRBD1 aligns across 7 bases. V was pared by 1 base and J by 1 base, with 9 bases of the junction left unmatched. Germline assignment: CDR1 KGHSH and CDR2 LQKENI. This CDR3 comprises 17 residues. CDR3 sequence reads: CASSPQKGQASQETQYF. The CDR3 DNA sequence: TGTGCCAGCTCACCACAAAAAGGACAGGCGAGCCAAGAGACCCAGTACTTC.

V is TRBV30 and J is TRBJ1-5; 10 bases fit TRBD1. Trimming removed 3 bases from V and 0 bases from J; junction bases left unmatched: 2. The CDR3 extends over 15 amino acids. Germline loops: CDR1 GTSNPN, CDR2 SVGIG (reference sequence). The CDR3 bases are TGTGCCTGGAGCGGACAGGGGGATAGCAATCAGCCCCAGCATTTT. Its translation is CAWSGQGDSNQPQHF.

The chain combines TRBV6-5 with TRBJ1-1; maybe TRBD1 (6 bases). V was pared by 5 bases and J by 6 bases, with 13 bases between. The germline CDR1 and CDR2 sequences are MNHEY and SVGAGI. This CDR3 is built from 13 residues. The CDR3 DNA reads TGTGCCAGCAGTAACTACAGGGCGGCTGAAGCTTTCTTT. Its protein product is CASSNYRAAEAFF.

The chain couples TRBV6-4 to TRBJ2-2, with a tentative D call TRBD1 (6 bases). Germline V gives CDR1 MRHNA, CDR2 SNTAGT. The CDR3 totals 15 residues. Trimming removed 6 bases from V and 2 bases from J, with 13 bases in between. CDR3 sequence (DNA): TGTGCCAGCAGCCGGACAGCCTCCAACACCGGGGAGCTGTTTTTT. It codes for CASSRTASNTGELFF.

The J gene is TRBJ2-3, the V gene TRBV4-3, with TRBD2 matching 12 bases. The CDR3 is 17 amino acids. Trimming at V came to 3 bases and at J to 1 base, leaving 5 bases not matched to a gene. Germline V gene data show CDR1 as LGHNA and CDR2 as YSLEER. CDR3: CASSQNLAGGGTDTQYF. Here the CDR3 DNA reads TGCGCCAGCAGCCAGAACCTAGCGGGGGGGGGCACAGATACGCAGTATTTT.

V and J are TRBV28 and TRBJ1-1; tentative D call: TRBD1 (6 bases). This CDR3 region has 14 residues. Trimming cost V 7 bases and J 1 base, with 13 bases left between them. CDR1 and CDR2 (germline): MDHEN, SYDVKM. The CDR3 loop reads CASNTGLANTEAFF. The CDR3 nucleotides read TGTGCCAGCAATACAGGGCTGGCGAACACTGAAGCTTTCTTT.

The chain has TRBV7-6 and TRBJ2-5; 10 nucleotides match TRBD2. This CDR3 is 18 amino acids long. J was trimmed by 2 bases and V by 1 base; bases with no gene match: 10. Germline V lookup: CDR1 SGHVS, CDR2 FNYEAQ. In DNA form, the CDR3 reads TGTGCCAGCAGCTTAGGGAGTATTAGCGGGGGGACTCAAGAGACCCAGTACTTC. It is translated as CASSLGSISGGTQETQYF.

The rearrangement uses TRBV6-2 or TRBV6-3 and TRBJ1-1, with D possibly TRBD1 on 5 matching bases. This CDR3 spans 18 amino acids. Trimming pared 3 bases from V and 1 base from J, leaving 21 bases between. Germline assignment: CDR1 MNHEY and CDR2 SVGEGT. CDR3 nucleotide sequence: TGTGCCAGCAGTTATCGTTTTGGGGCCCCCGAAGGGAACACTGAAGCTTTCTTT. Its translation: CASSYRFGAPEGNTEAFF.

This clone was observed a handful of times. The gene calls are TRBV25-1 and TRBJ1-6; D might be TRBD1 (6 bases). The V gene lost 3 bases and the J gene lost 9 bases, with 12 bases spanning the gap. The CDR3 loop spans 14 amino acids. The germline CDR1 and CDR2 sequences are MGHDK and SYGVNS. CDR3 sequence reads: CASSDAGGSSPLHF. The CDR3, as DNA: TGTGCCAGCAGTGACGCGGGGGGCAGTTCACCCCTCCACTTT.

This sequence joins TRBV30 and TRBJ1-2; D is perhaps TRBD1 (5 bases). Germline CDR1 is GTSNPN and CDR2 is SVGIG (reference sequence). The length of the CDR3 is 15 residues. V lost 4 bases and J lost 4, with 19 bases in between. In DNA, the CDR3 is TGTGCCTGGATGCCGCGGGGCAGGACTTTCTATGGCTACACCTTC. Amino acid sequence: CAWMPRGRTFYGYTF.

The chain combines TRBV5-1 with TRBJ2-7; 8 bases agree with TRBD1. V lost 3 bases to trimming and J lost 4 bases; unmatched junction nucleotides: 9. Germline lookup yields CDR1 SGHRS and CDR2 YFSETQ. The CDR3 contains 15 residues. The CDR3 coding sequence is TGCGCCAGCAGCTACGGACAGGGTTATGTGTACGAGCAGTACTTC. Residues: CASSYGQGYVYEQYF.

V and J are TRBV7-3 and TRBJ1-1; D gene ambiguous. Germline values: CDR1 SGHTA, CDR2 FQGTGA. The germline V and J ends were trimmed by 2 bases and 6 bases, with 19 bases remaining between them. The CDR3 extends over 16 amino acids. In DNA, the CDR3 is TGTGCCAGCAGCTTAGGAAGTAGCCAGACCGGCTCTGAAGCTTTCTTT. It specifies CASSLGSSQTGSEAFF.

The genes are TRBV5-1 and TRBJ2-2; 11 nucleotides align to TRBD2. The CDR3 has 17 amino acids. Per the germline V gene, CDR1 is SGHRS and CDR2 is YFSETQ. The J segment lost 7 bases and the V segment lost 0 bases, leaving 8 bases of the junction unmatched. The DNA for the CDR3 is TGCGCCAGCAGCTTGGAAGGGACTAGCGGACTAAGCGGGGAGCTGTTTTTT. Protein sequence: CASSLEGTSGLSGELFF.

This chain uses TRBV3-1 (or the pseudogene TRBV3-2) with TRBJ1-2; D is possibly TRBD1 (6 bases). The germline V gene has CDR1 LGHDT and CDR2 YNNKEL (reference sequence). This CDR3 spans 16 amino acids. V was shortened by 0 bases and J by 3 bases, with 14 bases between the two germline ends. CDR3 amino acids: CASSQDWGGRDYGYTF. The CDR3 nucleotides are TGTGCCAGCAGCCAAGACTGGGGGGGCAGAGACTATGGCTACACCTTC.

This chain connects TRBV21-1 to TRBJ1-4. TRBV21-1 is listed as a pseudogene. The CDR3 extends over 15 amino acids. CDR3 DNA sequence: TGTGCCAGCACCAATATAGTTGCAACTAATGAAAAACTGTTTTTT. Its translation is CASTNIVATNEKLFF.

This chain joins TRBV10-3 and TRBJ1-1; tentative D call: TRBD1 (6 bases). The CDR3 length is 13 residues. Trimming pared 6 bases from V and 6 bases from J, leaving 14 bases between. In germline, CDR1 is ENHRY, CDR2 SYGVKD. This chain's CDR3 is CAIRIQGVSEAFF. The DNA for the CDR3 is TGTGCCATCAGGATACAGGGAGTATCTGAAGCTTTCTTT.

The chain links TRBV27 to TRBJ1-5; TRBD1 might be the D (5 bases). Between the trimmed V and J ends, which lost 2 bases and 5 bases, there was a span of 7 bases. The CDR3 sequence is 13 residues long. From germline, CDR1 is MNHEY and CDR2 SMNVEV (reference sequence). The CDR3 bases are TGTGCCAGCAGTTTACTAGGGGATCAGCCCCAGCATTTT. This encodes CASSLLGDQPQHF.